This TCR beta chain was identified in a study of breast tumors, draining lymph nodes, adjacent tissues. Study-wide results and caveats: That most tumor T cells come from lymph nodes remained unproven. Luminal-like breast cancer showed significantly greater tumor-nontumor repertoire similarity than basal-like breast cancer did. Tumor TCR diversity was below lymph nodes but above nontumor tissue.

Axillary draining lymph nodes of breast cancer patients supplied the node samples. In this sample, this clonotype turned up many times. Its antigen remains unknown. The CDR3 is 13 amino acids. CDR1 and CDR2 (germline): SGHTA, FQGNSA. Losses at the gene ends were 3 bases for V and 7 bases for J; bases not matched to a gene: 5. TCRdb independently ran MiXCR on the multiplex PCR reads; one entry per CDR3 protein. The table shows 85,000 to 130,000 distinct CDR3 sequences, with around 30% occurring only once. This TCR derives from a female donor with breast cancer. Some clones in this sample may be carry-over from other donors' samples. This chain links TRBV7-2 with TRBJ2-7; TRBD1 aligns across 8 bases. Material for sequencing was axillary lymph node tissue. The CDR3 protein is CASSLDREKEQYF. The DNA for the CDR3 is TGTGCCAGCAGCTTGGACAGGGAAAAGGAGCAGTACTTC.